These T cell receptor beta chains were read from a single sample in a study of cytomegalovirus exposure and HLA in healthy donors. Measured with immunoSEQ multiplex PCR; TCRdb has only the in-frame clones, and not every one. The table shows 150,000 or so clones, with around 67% occurring only once. Sequencing was performed on PBMCs. The source of these receptors is a young woman in good health and CMV-seronegative. Each CDR3 is given with its conserved first and last residue. The D gene is left open where the match is weak. Where a row states a size, it is once, few, many or the class of an expanded clone; other rows omit it.

>few|TRBV5-4|TRBJ2-1|TRBD2
TGTGCCAGCAGCCCGGGACTAGCGGGAGGGTACAATGAGCAGTTCTTC
CASSPGLAGGYNEQFF
>-|TRBV6-5|TRBJ1-1|-
TGTGCCAGCAGAAAGGGGCGCCTAATGAACACTGAAGCTTTCTTT
CASRKGRLMNTEAFF
>-|TRBV4-1|TRBJ2-3|TRBD1
TGCGCCAGCAGCCGAGGACAGGGGGCAGATACGCAGTATTTT
CASSRGQGADTQYF
>-|TRBV5-1|TRBJ2-4|TRBD1
TGCGCCAGCAGCGCAGGACAGGGGGAAAACATTCAGTACTTC
CASSAGQGENIQYF
>once|TRBV5-1|TRBJ2-1|-
TGCGCCAGCAGCTATGGACAGTACGGCAATGAGCAGTTCTTC
CASSYGQYGNEQFF
>-|TRBV4-1|TRBJ2-3|TRBD2
TGCGCCAGCAGCCAGATAGCGGGGGGGAGCACAGATACGCAGTATTTT
CASSQIAGGSTDTQYF
>-|TRBV4-3|TRBJ1-4|-
TGCGCCAGCAGCCAAGGTCTGACATGGCTAACTAATGAAAAACTGTTTTTT
CASSQGLTWLTNEKLFF
>-|TRBV18|TRBJ1-4|-
TGTGCCAGCTTGGAGAGCAGGGGTAATGAAAAACTGTTTTTT
CASLESRGNEKLFF
>few|TRBV19|TRBJ1-2|TRBD1
TGTGCCAGTACCGACGGACAGGGTTCGGTTGGCTATGGCTACACCTTC
CASTDGQGSVGYGYTF
>-|TRBV9|TRBJ2-3|TRBD2
TGTGCCAGCAGCCCCCCGTGGGGGCGGGAGGGCAAAGATACGCAGTATTTT
CASSPPWGREGKDTQYF
>-|TRBV7-2|TRBJ1-5|-
TGTGCCAGCAGCTTAGAGGGGAACAGCAATCAGCCCCAGCATTTT
CASSLEGNSNQPQHF
>-|TRBV18|TRBJ1-6|TRBD1
TGTGCCAGCTCACCACCGTTTCGACAGGGCAATAATTCACCCCTCCACTTT
CASSPPFRQGNNSPLHF
>once|TRBV6-1|TRBJ2-2|-
TGTGCCAGCAGTCGACGCCAGGGTGGGACCGGGGAGCTGTTTTTT
CASSRRQGGTGELFF
>-|TRBV28|TRBJ2-7|TRBD1
TGTGCCAGCAGATCGGGACAGTCCGTCCACGAGCAGTACTTC
CASRSGQSVHEQYF
>-|TRBV28|TRBJ2-7|-
TGTGCCAGCACTTTGGGAGGGGGTGACGAGCAGTACTTC
CASTLGGGDEQYF
>-|TRBV7-9|TRBJ1-2|-
TGTGCCAGCAGCTTAGGAGAGGGGGTTAACTATGGCTACACCTTC
CASSLGEGVNYGYTF
>-|TRBV11-3|TRBJ2-1|-
TGTGCCAGCAGCTTAAACGGCCAGCGTTACAATGAGCAGTTCTTC
CASSLNGQRYNEQFF
>once|TRBV6-1|TRBJ2-1|-
TGTGCCAGCAAGCGCAACTCGATAGAGGCCAATGAGCAGTTCTTC
CASKRNSIEANEQFF
>-|TRBV15|TRBJ2-1|-
TGTGCCACCAGTACAGAGATCAGGAGGGTGGATGAGCAGTTCTTC
CATSTEIRRVDEQFF
>-|TRBV7-9|TRBJ2-1|TRBD2
TGTGCCAGCAGCCATAGCGGGACGTCCTACAATGAGCAGTTCTTC
CASSHSGTSYNEQFF
>-|TRBV6-5|TRBJ1-4|-
TGTGCCAGCAGTCCCGAGGGCGGGAATGAAAAACTGTTTTTT
CASSPEGGNEKLFF
>few|TRBV5-1|TRBJ1-3|TRBD1
TGCGCCAGCAGCGCGGGACAGGGAAACACCATATATTTT
CASSAGQGNTIYF
>-|TRBV28|TRBJ1-5|TRBD1
TGTGCCAGCACTACCGCGGGACAGGGGAGCGAGCCCCAGCATTTT
CASTTAGQGSEPQHF
>-|TRBV5-1|TRBJ1-2|-
TGCGCCAGCAGCTTGGGAGCGGGGGGCTTAGCTAACTATGGCTACACCTTC
CASSLGAGGLANYGYTF
>-|TRBV29-1|TRBJ2-3|-
TGCAGCGTAAGCGGGAGCACAGATACGCAGTATTTT
CSVSGSTDTQYF
>-|TRBV19|TRBJ1-1|TRBD1
TGTGCCAGTAGTACAGACAGGGCTAGCACTGAAGCTTTCTTT
CASSTDRASTEAFF
>-|TRBV7-2|TRBJ2-1|-
TGTGCCAGCAGCTTACCTCTAGTGAACAATGAGCAGTTCTTC
CASSLPLVNNEQFF
>-|TRBV6-6|TRBJ1-6|-
TGTGCCAGCAGCGACAGGTCCTATAATTCACCCCTCCACTTT
CASSDRSYNSPLHF
>few|TRBV30|TRBJ1-6|TRBD1
TGTGCCTGGAGTCAGGGGGCTTCGAATTCACCCCTCCACTTT
CAWSQGASNSPLHF
>-|TRBV6-5|TRBJ1-2|-
TGTGCCAGCAGTTACGGGCAGGTTAACTATGGCTACACCTTC
CASSYGQVNYGYTF
>-|TRBV30|TRBJ2-5|TRBD1
TGTGCCTGGAGAGGGACAGGGTCGGTGGAGACCCAGTACTTC
CAWRGTGSVETQYF
>-|TRBV10-1|TRBJ2-5|TRBD2
TGCGCCAGCAGTGAGGGACTAGCGGGAGAAGAGACCCAGTACTTC
CASSEGLAGEETQYF
>-|TRBV28|TRBJ1-1|-
TGTGCCAGCAGTTTGGGGCAGTACACTGAAGCTTTCTTT
CASSLGQYTEAFF
>-|TRBV27|TRBJ1-1|-
TGTGCCAGCAGTCCACAGGGCGGGACTGAAGCTTTCTTT
CASSPQGGTEAFF
>-|TRBV7-8|TRBJ1-4|-
TGTGCCAGCAGCTTAGGTGGCCTTTTGGGCGAAAAACTGTTTTTT
CASSLGGLLGEKLFF
>-|TRBV5-1|TRBJ1-2|-
TGCGCCAGCAGCCGCGAATTAAGTGGCTACACCTTC
CASSRELSGYTF
>-|TRBV18|TRBJ1-5|TRBD1
TGTGCCAGCTCACCACCTGGGACAGGGAAAGGTCAGCCCCAGCATTTT
CASSPPGTGKGQPQHF
>-|TRBV15|TRBJ2-7|-
TGTGCCACCAGCACGGGACTCTCCTACGAGCAGTACTTC
CATSTGLSYEQYF
>-|TRBV7-3|TRBJ2-1|TRBD2
TGTGCCAGCAGCTTAGCTAGCGGGGGACCATACAATGAGCAGTTCTTC
CASSLASGGPYNEQFF
>-|TRBV27|TRBJ1-1|-
TGTGCCAGCAGTTTTTGGGCAGGGAACACTGAAGCTTTCTTT
CASSFWAGNTEAFF